What follows are 26 T cell receptor beta chains derived from one specimen sequenced in a study of T cells in Graves' hyperthyroidism and ophthalmopathy. Authors of the study amplified TCR beta CDR3 regions from RNA transcripts. The TCR CDR3 first-round RT-PCR relied on the HTBI primer set. TCRdb redid the calling of the multiplex PCR reads with MiXCR, one entry per CDR3 protein. Among 450,000 to 650,000 distinct CDR3 sequences listed, over 15% were seen once. Sequencing input: blood. The source of these receptors is a young woman with Graves' ophthalmopathy.

The table lists this clonotype with a few counts. The rearrangement joins TRBV20-1 to TRBJ2-1, with 8 bases aligning to TRBD2. The length of the CDR3 is 14 residues. Germline values: CDR1 DFQATT, CDR2 SNEGSKA (reference sequence). V lost 3 bases to trimming and J lost 4 bases; unmatched junction nucleotides: 5. CDR3 bases: TGCAGTGCTAGGCCCCCGGGGGGGTACAATGAGCAGTTCTTC. As protein: CSARPPGGYNEQFF.

The chain couples TRBV11-2 to TRBJ2-5; 7 bases are a match to TRBD2. The CDR3 totals 15 residues. The germline gives CDR1 SGHAT, CDR2 FQNNGV. The J segment lost 4 bases and the V segment lost 0 bases, leaving 5 bases of the junction unmatched. The CDR3: CASSLDRTRTETQYF. DNA for the CDR3: TGTGCCAGCAGCTTAGATAGGACTAGGACAGAGACCCAGTACTTC.

This clonotype was recorded a few times. The CDR3: CATSGLPREPYNEQFF. DNA for the CDR3: TGTGCCACCTCAGGACTACCCCGGGAGCCCTACAATGAGCAGTTCTTC. V is TRBV24-1 and J is TRBJ2-1; possible D gene TRBD2, 6 bases. V lost 9 bases to trimming and J lost 2 bases, with 19 bases between them. Per germline, CDR1 KGHDR and CDR2 SFDVKD. This CDR3 is 16 amino acids long.

In its sample, this clonotype was seen many times. This chain links TRBV20-1 with TRBJ2-1; TRBD2 matches at 11 bases. The CDR3 is 17 residues long. CDR1 is DFQATT, CDR2 SNEGSKA, per germline (reference sequence). Trimming at V came to 6 bases and at J to 4 bases, leaving 14 bases not matched to a gene. The CDR3: CSAPRLAGWGIYNEQFF. Here the CDR3 DNA reads TGCAGTGCCCCACGACTAGCGGGATGGGGGATTTACAATGAGCAGTTCTTC.

For this clonotype: A much larger clone differs from this one at a single base, so this may be a read error. V usage is TRBV11-2 and J usage is TRBJ2-2; D gene uncertain. The CDR3 spans 13 residues. CDR1 and CDR2 (germline): SGHAT, FQNNGV. The CDR3 DNA follows: TGTGCCAGCAGCGCAGAGAACACCAGGGAGCTGTTTTTT. Translating it yields CASSAENTRELFF.

This clonotype was counted only a few times. The V gene is TRBV7-2, the J gene TRBJ2-7, with D hard to call. Germline CDR1 is SGHTA and CDR2 is FQGNSA. CDR3 size: 13 residues. The ends were cut back, 6 bases at V and 12 bases at J, with 21 bases in the middle. The CDR3, as DNA: TGTGCCAGCAGTTTACCGGGCTCCAGGACGCTGTACTTC. Protein sequence: CASSLPGSRTLYF.

This chain joins TRBV30 and TRBJ2-2, with TRBD2 identical over 8 bases. This CDR3 spans 16 amino acids. Germline lookup yields CDR1 GTSNPN and CDR2 SVGIG (reference sequence). Losses at the gene ends were 5 bases for V and 0 bases for J; bases not matched to a gene: 8. CDR3 nucleotides: TGTGCCTGGCAGGAGCGGGAGTTGCCGAACACCGGGGAGCTGTTTTTT. Its translation is CAWQERELPNTGELFF. Looking up the rest from reference TRBV30 and TRBJ2-2 gives the full variable domain: SQTIHQWPATLVQPVGSPLSLECTVEGTSNPNLYWYRQAAGRGLQLLFYSVGIGQISSEVPQNLSASRPQDRQFILSSKKLLLSDSGFYLCAWQERELPNTGELFFGEGSRLTVL.

This chain uses TRBV6-2 or TRBV6-3 with TRBJ1-2, with D possibly TRBD1 on 5 matching bases. The CDR3 is made up of 14 amino acids. V was clipped by 2 bases and J by 6 bases, with 13 bases between them. The germline gives CDR1 MNHEY, CDR2 SVGEGT. The CDR3 protein is CASSYVGELDGYTF. The DNA of the CDR3 is TGTGCCAGCAGTTACGTGGGGGAACTGGATGGCTACACCTTC.

The rearrangement joins TRBV19 to TRBJ1-1; a weak D match, TRBD1 (5 bases). The CDR3 runs 15 residues. Germline V gives CDR1 LNHDA, CDR2 SQIVND (reference sequence). Trimming pared 3 bases from V and 0 bases from J, leaving 11 bases between. CDR3 in amino acids: CASSIETELNTEAFF. DNA for the CDR3: TGTGCCAGTAGTATCGAGACAGAGCTGAACACTGAAGCTTTCTTT.

This clonotype came up a few times. This chain joins TRBV28 and TRBJ1-6; 11 nucleotides align to TRBD1. V gave up 10 bases and J gave up 4 bases; unmatched junction bases: 9. Germline loops: CDR1 MDHEN, CDR2 SYDVKM. This CDR3 contains 16 residues. CDR3 residues: CATQRDRGSYNSPLHF. In nucleotides, the CDR3 is TGTGCCACCCAGAGGGACAGGGGGTCTTATAATTCACCCCTCCACTTT.

This clonotype was counted at least ten times. V usage is TRBV12-3 or TRBV12-4 and J usage is TRBJ2-3; TRBD2 matches 9 bases. V was pared by 6 bases and J by 0 bases, with 19 bases of the junction left unmatched. This CDR3 spans 20 amino acids. The CDR3: CASSPTVVVGTSGSTDTQYF. The CDR3 DNA sequence: TGTGCCAGCAGCCCCACGGTGGTTGTCGGAACTAGCGGGAGCACAGATACGCAGTATTTT.

V gene TRBV19 combines with J gene TRBJ1-2; 12 nucleotides align to TRBD1. J was trimmed by 4 bases and V by 5 bases; bases with no gene match: 8. This CDR3 is 16 amino acids long. Germline CDR1 LNHDA, CDR2 SQIVND (reference sequence). CDR3 sequence (DNA): TGTGCCAGTAGTTCCGGGACAGGGGGCTTCCCCTATGGCTACACCTTC. Its protein is CASSSGTGGFPYGYTF.

This clonotype has a count of ten or more. The gene calls are TRBV2 and TRBJ2-7, with D perhaps matching TRBD1 (6 bases). Germline loops: CDR1 SNHLY, CDR2 FYNNEI. With 6 bases removed from V and 2 bases from J, the gap between germline ends came to 11 bases. The length of the CDR3 is 13 residues. CDR3 sequence reads: CASRPQGTYEQYF. The CDR3 DNA reads TGTGCCAGCAGGCCTCAGGGGACCTACGAGCAGTACTTC.

This clonotype was recorded many times. J is TRBJ2-7 and V is TRBV12-3 or TRBV12-4; 8 bases match TRBD1. The CDR3 has 13 residues. V trimming: 6 bases; J trimming: 5 bases; junction bases outside the gene matches: 6. This CDR3 is CASSPRGLHEQYF. The CDR3 region has the DNA TGTGCCAGCAGCCCCAGGGGGCTACACGAGCAGTACTTC.

This clonotype appeared many times. The chain recombines TRBV7-9 with TRBJ2-5, with D possibly being TRBD1 (5 bases). Germline CDR1 SEHNR, CDR2 FQNEAQ (reference sequence). V lost 6 bases and J lost 3, with 11 bases in between. This CDR3 has 13 amino acids. The CDR3 reads CASRLTEEETQYF. CDR3 in DNA: TGTGCCAGCAGGTTGACAGAAGAAGAGACCCAGTACTTC.

This clonotype was observed a few times. This chain uses TRBV15 with TRBJ1-1; 7 bases are shared with TRBD1. The CDR3 runs to 14 residues. In germline, CDR1 is LNHNV, CDR2 YYDKDF (reference sequence). V lost 4 bases, J lost 1 base, and 3 bases stayed unmatched. The CDR3 region has the DNA TGTGCCACCAGCAAATCAGGGGGGAACACTGAAGCTTTCTTT. Its protein is CATSKSGGNTEAFF.

This clonotype was found a few times. The V gene is TRBV19, the J gene TRBJ1-1; TRBD1 aligns across 10 bases. Germline loops: CDR1 LNHDA, CDR2 SQIVND (reference sequence). V shed 5 bases and J 11 bases; nucleotides not matched to a gene: 11. CDR3 length: 14 amino acids. CDR3 DNA: TGTGCCAGTAGTGCCTTGAGCCCGGGACAGGGGGCTTTCTTT. Protein product: CASSALSPGQGAFF.

V gene TRBV14 combines with J gene TRBJ2-1; D call uncertain. Trimming stripped 0 bases from V and 2 bases from J, with 8 bases between. The germline CDR1 and CDR2 sequences are SGHDN and FVKESK. This CDR3 is built from 15 residues. The CDR3 nucleotides are TGTGCCAGCAGCCAAGAAGCCTCTCCCTACAATGAGCAGTTCTTC. It encodes CASSQEASPYNEQFF. The variable domain in full, completed from reference TRBV14 and TRBJ2-1, reads EAGVTQFPSHSVIEKGQTVTLRCDPISGHDNLYWYRRVMGKEIKFLLHFVKESKQDESGMPNNRFLAERTGGTYSTLKVQPAELEDSGVYFCASSQEASPYNEQFFGPGTRLTVL.

This clonotype has a handful of counts. The V call is TRBV10-3, the J call TRBJ2-3, with 12 bases that match TRBD2. V lost 7 bases to trimming and J lost 2 bases; unmatched junction nucleotides: 10. The CDR3 extends over 17 amino acids. The germline gives CDR1 ENHRY, CDR2 SYGVKD. CDR3 loop: CAITLAGGPGSTDTQYF. The CDR3 coding sequence is TGTGCCATCACTCTAGCGGGAGGGCCAGGGTCCACAGATACGCAGTATTTT.

This clonotype has just a few counts. J is TRBJ2-1 and V is TRBV7-6; 8 nucleotides line up with TRBD2. Germline lookup yields CDR1 SGHVS and CDR2 FNYEAQ. The CDR3 spans 15 residues. The V and J ends lost 2 bases and 8 bases, in that order; junction bases with no gene match: 8. CDR3 in amino acids: CASSLLGGRSHEQFF. In DNA form, the CDR3 reads TGTGCCAGCAGCTTACTCGGCGGGAGGAGCCATGAGCAGTTCTTC.

This clonotype was observed at least ten times. This rearrangement joins TRBV11-2 to TRBJ2-7; 8 bases are a match to TRBD2. Germline V gene sequence: CDR1 SGHAT, CDR2 FQNNGV. This CDR3 has 15 amino acids. J was trimmed by 3 bases and V by 3 bases; bases with no gene match: 7. CDR3 coding DNA: TGTGCCAGCAGCTTGGGAACTAGCGGCTTCTACGAGCAGTACTTC. It specifies CASSLGTSGFYEQYF. Filled out from reference TRBV11-2 and TRBJ2-7, the complete variable domain reads EAGVAQSPRYKIIEKRQSVAFWCNPISGHATLYWYQQILGQGPKLLIQFQNNGVVDDSQLPKDRFSAERLKGVDSTLKIQPAKLEDSAVYLCASSLGTSGFYEQYFGPGTRLTVT.

The rearrangement links TRBV6-1 to TRBJ2-2; 11 bases match TRBD2. CDR3 length: 20 residues. V shed 5 bases and J 2 bases; nucleotides not matched to a gene: 16. Germline CDR1 reads MNHNS; CDR2 reads SASEGT. The CDR3 DNA is TGTGCCAGCAGTCTAAGTAGGCCTAGCGGGAGGAGGAGAAACACCGGGGAGCTGTTTTTT. Translated: CASSLSRPSGRRRNTGELFF.

This clonotype was detected a few times. The V and J genes are TRBV4-1 and TRBJ1-1; 9 bases fit TRBD1. This CDR3 region has 15 residues. CDR1 is MGHRA and CDR2 is YSYEKL in the germline V gene. The V segment lost 2 bases and the J segment 6 bases; nucleotides outside the gene matches: 7. DNA for the CDR3: TGCGCCAGCAGCCAAAGGGACAGGGTGGTGGCTGAAGCTTTCTTT. Translating gives CASSQRDRVVAEAFF.

The CDR3 loop reads CASSTPPGGYTF. The CDR3 nucleotides are TGTGCCAGCAGCACCCCCCCCGGGGGCTACACCTTC. V gene TRBV27 combines with J gene TRBJ1-2, with D uncertain. The CDR3 length is 12 residues. V gave up 6 bases and J gave up 8 bases, with 13 bases separating them. Germline V gene sequence: CDR1 MNHEY, CDR2 SMNVEV (reference sequence).

This clonotype was observed a handful of times. This sequence joins TRBV5-1 and TRBJ2-5; D remains ambiguous. The CDR3 is 12 residues long. Trimming removed 4 bases from V and 5 bases from J, with 9 bases in between. Per the germline V gene, CDR1 is SGHRS and CDR2 is YFSETQ. The CDR3 sequence: CASSRVSETQYF. In DNA, the CDR3 is TGCGCCAGCAGCCGAGTGTCGGAGACCCAGTACTTC.

This rearrangement joins TRBV7-9 to TRBJ2-2; TRBD2 matches 16 bases. Germline CDR1 reads SEHNR; CDR2 reads FQNEAQ (reference sequence). V dropped 1 base and J dropped 2; count of bases not matched to a gene: 4. The CDR3 sequence is 19 residues long. The CDR3 reads CASSLGGLAGGPNTGELFF. CDR3 nucleotides: TGTGCCAGCAGCTTAGGGGGACTAGCGGGGGGGCCAAACACCGGGGAGCTGTTTTTT.